This TCR beta chain was recovered during a study of OX40 agonist ivuxolimab in advanced cancers. About the study: An agonistic human IgG2 monoclonal antibody against OX40 (CD134) was given. Two cutaneous melanoma patients and one hepatocellular carcinoma patient, three in all, had partial responses.

Points from the study as a whole: The investigators did not determine what antigen specificity the expanded peripheral T cells had.

A remark on this clone: Its antigen is not known.

Samples of blood were obtained at baseline, on cycle 4 day 1, and on cycle 7 day 1. The repertoire was sequenced with immunoSEQ multiplex PCR; TCRdb's copy has only in-frame clones and lacks some. The sample lists about 110,000 clones, 85% to 95% occurring once. The material was CD4+ or CD8+ T cells sorted from blood, obtained in a trial of the OX40 agonist ivuxolimab. This receptor was obtained from an adult with an advanced solid tumor such as melanoma, head and neck, liver or kidney cancer.

The CDR3 sequence is CASSMNRDRPSPLHF. In DNA form, the CDR3 reads TGTGCCAGCAGCATGAACCGGGACAGGCCTTCACCCCTCCACTTT. The chain couples TRBV27 to TRBJ1-6, with 8 bases that match TRBD1. Trimming removed 6 bases from V and 9 bases from J; junction bases left unmatched: 10. The germline V gene has CDR1 MNHEY and CDR2 SMNVEV (reference sequence). The CDR3 contains 15 residues.